Reported below is one T cell receptor beta chain. These data originate in a study of T cell clonotyping in hematopoietic cell transplantation. TCRdb keeps only in-frame clones here, not all; method: immunoSEQ multiplex PCR. The repertoire holds about 45,000 clones, with about four fifths as singletons. V dropped 3 bases and J dropped 3 bases, with 9 bases sitting between them. The CDR3 runs to 13 residues. The germline CDR1 and CDR2 sequences are LNHDA and SQIVND (reference sequence). Indicated time point: recipient sample about 28 days before transplant, after cytoreduction. The gene calls are TRBV19 and TRBJ2-7; D is undetermined. The sequences come from peripheral blood mononuclear cells, collected before stem cell transplant. This receptor was identified in a man aged 60 to 75 with myelodysplastic syndrome. Some clones in this sample may be carry-over from other donors' samples. The DNA of the CDR3 is TGTGCCAGTAGTATTGGGTTCGGCTACGAGCAGTACTTC. Translated, it gives CASSIGFGYEQYF.